These 7 T cell receptor beta chains were all obtained from the same sample, sequenced in a study of cytomegalovirus exposure and HLA in healthy donors. In the PCR, 60 Vbeta and 13 Jbeta primers were used. TCRdb keeps only in-frame clones here, not all; method: immunoSEQ multiplex PCR. The sample has 130,000 to 150,000 clones, around 79% seen once; the top ten hold 2.8%. The source material was PBMCs. These receptors were obtained from a male donor in good health and CMV-seronegative.

CDR3 nucleotide sequence: TGCGCCAGCAGTGATCGGGCGGGGAGGAGCAATGAGCAGTTCTTC. Translation: CASSDRAGRSNEQFF. This chain links TRBV10-1 with TRBJ2-1, with a tentative D call TRBD2 (6 bases). The germline V gene encodes CDR1 WNHNN and CDR2 SYGVQD (reference sequence). V was shortened by 3 bases and J by 6 bases, with 15 bases between the two germline ends. This CDR3 has 15 residues.

The chain recombines TRBV7-2 with TRBJ2-7, with D perhaps TRBD2 (6 bases). Deletions cut 5 bases from V and 3 bases from J, with 14 bases between. This CDR3 is built from 14 residues. The germline V gene has CDR1 SGHTA and CDR2 FQGNSA. The CDR3, as DNA: TGTGCCAGCAGCGGTGTGGACGGGGGCTACGAGCAGTACTTC. This sequence encodes CASSGVDGGYEQYF. Variable domain in full (rest from reference TRBV7-2 and TRBJ2-7): GAGVSQSPSNKVTEKGKDVELRCDPISGHTALYWYRQSLGQGLEFLIYFQGNSAPDKSGLPSDRFSAERTGGSVSTLTIQRTQQEDSAVYLCASSGVDGGYEQYFGPGTRLTVT.

The J gene is TRBJ1-1, the V gene TRBV7-9; 8 nucleotides match TRBD1. V lost 0 bases, J lost 1 base, and 7 bases stayed unmatched. Germline V gene lookup returns CDR1 SEHNR and CDR2 FQNEAQ (reference sequence). This CDR3 is built from 17 residues. The CDR3 sequence is CASSLAETGAWNTEAFF. The CDR3 coding sequence is TGTGCCAGCAGCTTAGCGGAGACAGGGGCGTGGAACACTGAAGCTTTCTTT.

The rearrangement joins TRBV4-1 to TRBJ1-2, with 7 bases identical to TRBD1. Germline assignment: CDR1 MGHRA and CDR2 YSYEKL. The CDR3 has 17 amino acids. The V segment lost 1 base and the J segment 0 bases; nucleotides outside the gene matches: 8. CDR3 protein: CASSQGPGTASNYGYTF. CDR3 bases: TGCGCCAGCAGCCAAGGACCCGGGACAGCATCTAACTATGGCTACACCTTC.

The rearrangement joins TRBV30 to TRBJ2-5, with a tentative D call TRBD1 (6 bases). Germline loops: CDR1 GTSNPN, CDR2 SVGIG (reference sequence). Deletions cut 7 bases from V and 5 bases from J, with 11 bases between. The CDR3 has 11 residues. CDR3 sequence reads: CASGHRETQYF. The CDR3 coding sequence is TGTGCCTCGGGACATAGGGAGACCCAGTACTTC.

The gene calls are TRBV4-1 and TRBJ1-2; no clear D gene. The V gene lost 0 bases and the J gene lost 7 bases, with 12 bases spanning the gap. The CDR3 loop spans 14 amino acids. CDR1 is MGHRA and CDR2 is YSYEKL in the germline V gene. The CDR3 loop reads CASSQDSGGVGYTF. In nucleotides, the CDR3 is TGCGCCAGCAGCCAAGATTCAGGAGGTGTTGGCTACACCTTC.

The chain joins TRBV15 to TRBJ2-7; 8 bases line up with TRBD1. The CDR3 covers 14 residues. Germline CDR1 is LNHNV and CDR2 is YYDKDF (reference sequence). Trimming took 4 bases from V and 3 from J; bases not matched to a gene: 5. CDR3: CATSKGQENYEQYF. The CDR3, as DNA: TGTGCCACCAGCAAGGGACAGGAAAACTACGAGCAGTACTTC.